This paragraph reports one T cell receptor (beta chain). Its antigen is not known. The assay was immunoSEQ multiplex PCR, and TCRdb's table has in-frame clones only and misses some. This sample carries about 95,000 clones, roughly four fifths of them seen once, and the ten largest clones take approximately 3.7%. These data originate in a study of radiotherapy plus CTLA-4 blockade in lung cancer. Overall study findings and caveats: In blood, tumor-derived TCR clones expanded after radiotherapy plus ipilimumab.

CDR1 is LNHNV, CDR2 YYDKDF, per germline (reference sequence). CDR3 size: 14 residues. Deletions cut 0 bases from V and 6 bases from J, with 9 bases between. The J gene is TRBJ1-5, the V gene TRBV15; D remains unclear. This sample comprised peripheral blood, obtained from a patient treated with radiotherapy plus ipilimumab. The clonotype comes from a human donor with non-small cell lung cancer who had a partial response to radiotherapy plus ipilimumab. This chain's CDR3 is CATSRDRVSQPQHF. Written as DNA, the CDR3 is TGTGCCACCAGCAGAGACCGGGTTAGTCAGCCCCAGCATTTT.